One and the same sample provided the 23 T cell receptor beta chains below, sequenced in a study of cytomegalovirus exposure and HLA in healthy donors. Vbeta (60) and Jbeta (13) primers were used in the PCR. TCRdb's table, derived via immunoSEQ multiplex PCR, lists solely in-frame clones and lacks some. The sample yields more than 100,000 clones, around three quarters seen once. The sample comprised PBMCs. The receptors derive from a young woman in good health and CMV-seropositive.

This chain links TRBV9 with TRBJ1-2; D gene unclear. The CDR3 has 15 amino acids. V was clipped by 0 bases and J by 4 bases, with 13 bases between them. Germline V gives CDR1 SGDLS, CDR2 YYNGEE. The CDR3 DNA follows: TGTGCCAGCAGCGTAGAGCCAACCAGGATCTATGGCTACACCTTC. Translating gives CASSVEPTRIYGYTF.

The CDR3 spells CASSHFDRGTRGYTF. In DNA form, the CDR3 reads TGCGCCAGCAGTCATTTCGACAGGGGAACAAGGGGCTACACCTTC. The chain employs TRBV23-1 and TRBJ1-2, with TRBD1 identical over 8 bases. TRBV23-1 is an open reading frame, and its role is uncertain. The CDR3 has 15 amino acids. J lost 8 bases, V lost 3 bases, and 11 bases had no gene match.

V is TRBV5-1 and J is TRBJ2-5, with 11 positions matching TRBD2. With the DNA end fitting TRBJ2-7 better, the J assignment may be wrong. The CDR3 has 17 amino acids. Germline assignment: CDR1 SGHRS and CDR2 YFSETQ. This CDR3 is CASRPGTSGRGSYEQYF. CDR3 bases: TGCGCCAGCAGGCCGGGGACTAGCGGAAGGGGCTCCTACGAGCAGTACTTC.

Here the CDR3 DNA reads TGTGCCAGCACCCGGGGTAGCGGAGCCTACGAGCAGTACTTC. Translating it yields CASTRGSGAYEQYF. The rearrangement uses TRBV6-5 and TRBJ2-7, with a tentative D call TRBD2 (6 bases). The germline V gene has CDR1 MNHEY and CDR2 SVGAGI. The V end lost 7 bases, the J end lost 2 bases, and 15 bases lay between the germline ends. The CDR3 spans 14 residues.

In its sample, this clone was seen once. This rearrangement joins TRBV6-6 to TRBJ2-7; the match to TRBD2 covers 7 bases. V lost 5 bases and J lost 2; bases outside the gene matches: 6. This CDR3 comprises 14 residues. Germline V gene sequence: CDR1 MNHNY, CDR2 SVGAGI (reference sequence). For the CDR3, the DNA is TGTGCCAGCAGTCCCACGGGGGGTCCCTACGAGCAGTACTTC. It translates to CASSPTGGPYEQYF.

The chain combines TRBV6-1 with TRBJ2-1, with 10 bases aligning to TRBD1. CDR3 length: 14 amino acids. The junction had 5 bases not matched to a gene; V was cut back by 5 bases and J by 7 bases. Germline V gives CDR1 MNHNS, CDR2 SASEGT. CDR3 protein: CASSRTGGGNEQFF. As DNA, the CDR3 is TGTGCCAGCAGTAGGACAGGGGGGGGAAATGAGCAGTTCTTC.

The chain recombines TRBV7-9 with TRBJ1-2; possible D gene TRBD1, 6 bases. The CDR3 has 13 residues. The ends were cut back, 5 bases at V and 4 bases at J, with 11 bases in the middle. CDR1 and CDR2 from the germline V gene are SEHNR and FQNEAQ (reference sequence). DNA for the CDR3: TGTGCCAGCAGCACAGGGTCCCCCTATGGCTACACCTTC. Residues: CASSTGSPYGYTF.

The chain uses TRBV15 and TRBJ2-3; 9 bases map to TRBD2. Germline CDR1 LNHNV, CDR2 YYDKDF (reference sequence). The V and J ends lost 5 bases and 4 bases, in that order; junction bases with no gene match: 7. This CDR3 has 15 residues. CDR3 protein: CATSAAGGPADTQYF. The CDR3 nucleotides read TGTGCCACCAGCGCGGCGGGAGGGCCTGCAGATACGCAGTATTTT.

The CDR3 DNA reads TGTGCCAGCAGTTTATGGGGACAGGGGGCTAACACTGAAGCTTTCTTT. This encodes CASSLWGQGANTEAFF. The V and J genes are TRBV27 and TRBJ1-1, with 12 positions matching TRBD1. Looked up from germline, CDR1 is MNHEY and CDR2 is SMNVEV (reference sequence). J gave up 2 bases and V 1 base, and 2 bases lay outside the gene matches. The CDR3 sequence is 16 residues long.

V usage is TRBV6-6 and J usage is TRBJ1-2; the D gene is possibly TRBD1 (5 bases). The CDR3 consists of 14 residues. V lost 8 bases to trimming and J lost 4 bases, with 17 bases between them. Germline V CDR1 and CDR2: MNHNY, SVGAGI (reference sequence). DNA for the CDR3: TGTGCCAGCGTCCTGGGAGGGGCGGTCTATGGCTACACCTTC. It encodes CASVLGGAVYGYTF.

For the CDR3, the DNA is TGTGCCAGCTCACCAACAGGGAAAAACTATGGCTACACCTTC. It is translated as CASSPTGKNYGYTF. This chain connects TRBV18 to TRBJ1-2; possibly TRBD1 for D (6 bases). The germline V gene has CDR1 KGHSH and CDR2 LQKENI. The length of the CDR3 is 14 residues. With 2 bases removed from V and 2 bases from J, the gap between germline ends came to 9 bases.

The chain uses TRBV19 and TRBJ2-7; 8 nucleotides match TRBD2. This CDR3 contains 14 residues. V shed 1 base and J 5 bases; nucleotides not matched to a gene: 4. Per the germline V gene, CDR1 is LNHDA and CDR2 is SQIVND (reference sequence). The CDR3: CASSIAGGPNEQYF. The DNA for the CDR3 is TGTGCCAGTAGTATAGCGGGAGGGCCCAACGAGCAGTACTTC.

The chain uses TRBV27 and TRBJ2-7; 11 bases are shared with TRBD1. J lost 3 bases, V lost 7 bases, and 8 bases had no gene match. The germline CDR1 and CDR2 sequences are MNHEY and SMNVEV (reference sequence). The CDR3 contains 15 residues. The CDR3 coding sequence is TGTGCCAGCACTCGGGGGACAGGGGGAATCTACGAGCAGTACTTC. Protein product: CASTRGTGGIYEQYF.

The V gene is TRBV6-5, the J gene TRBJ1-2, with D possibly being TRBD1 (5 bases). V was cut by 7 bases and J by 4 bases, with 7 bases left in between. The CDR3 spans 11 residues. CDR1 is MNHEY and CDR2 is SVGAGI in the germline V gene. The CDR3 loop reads CASKGIYGYTF. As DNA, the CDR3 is TGTGCCAGCAAGGGGATCTATGGCTACACCTTC.

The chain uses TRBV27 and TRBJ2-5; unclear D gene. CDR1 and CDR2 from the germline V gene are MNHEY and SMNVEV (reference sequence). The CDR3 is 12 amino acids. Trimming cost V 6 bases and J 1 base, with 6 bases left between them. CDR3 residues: CASSLLQETQYF. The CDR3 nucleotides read TGTGCCAGCAGCCTCCTCCAAGAGACCCAGTACTTC.

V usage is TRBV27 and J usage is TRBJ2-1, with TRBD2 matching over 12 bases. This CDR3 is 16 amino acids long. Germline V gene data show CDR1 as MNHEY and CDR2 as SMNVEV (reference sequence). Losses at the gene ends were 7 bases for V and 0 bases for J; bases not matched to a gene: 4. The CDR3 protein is CASTPTSGSSYNEQFF. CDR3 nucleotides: TGTGCCAGCACCCCGACTAGCGGGAGCTCCTACAATGAGCAGTTCTTC.

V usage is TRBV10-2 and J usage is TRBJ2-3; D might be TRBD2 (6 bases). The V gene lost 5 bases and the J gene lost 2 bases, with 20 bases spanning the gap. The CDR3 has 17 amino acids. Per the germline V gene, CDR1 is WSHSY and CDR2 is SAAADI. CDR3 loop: CASSYNLAAVNTDTQYF. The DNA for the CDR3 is TGCGCCAGCAGTTATAACTTAGCGGCTGTCAACACAGATACGCAGTATTTT.

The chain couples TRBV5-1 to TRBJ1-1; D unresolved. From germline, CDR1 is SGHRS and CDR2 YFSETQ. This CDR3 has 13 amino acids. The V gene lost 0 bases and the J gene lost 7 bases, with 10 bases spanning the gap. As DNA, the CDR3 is TGCGCCAGCAGCTTGGTTTTAGAAAGTGAAGCTTTCTTT. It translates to CASSLVLESEAFF.

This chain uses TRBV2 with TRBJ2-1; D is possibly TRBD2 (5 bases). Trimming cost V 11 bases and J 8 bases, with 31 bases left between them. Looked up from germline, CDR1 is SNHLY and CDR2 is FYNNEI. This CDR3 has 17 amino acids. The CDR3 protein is CAQRQGWRTREVDEQFF. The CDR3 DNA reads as TGTGCCCAGCGTCAAGGGTGGCGCACTAGGGAAGTAGATGAGCAGTTCTTC.

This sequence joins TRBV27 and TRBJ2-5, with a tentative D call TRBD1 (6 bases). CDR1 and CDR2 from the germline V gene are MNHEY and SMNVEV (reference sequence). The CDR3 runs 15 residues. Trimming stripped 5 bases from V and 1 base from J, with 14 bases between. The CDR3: CASSPSTGPQETQYF. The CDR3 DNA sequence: TGTGCCAGCAGTCCCTCGACAGGTCCCCAAGAGACCCAGTACTTC.

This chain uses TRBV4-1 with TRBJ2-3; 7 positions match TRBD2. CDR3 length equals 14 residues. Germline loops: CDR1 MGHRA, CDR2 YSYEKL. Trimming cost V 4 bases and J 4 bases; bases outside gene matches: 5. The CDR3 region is CASSLGLVADTQYF. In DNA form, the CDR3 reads TGCGCCAGCAGCCTCGGACTAGTGGCAGATACGCAGTATTTT.

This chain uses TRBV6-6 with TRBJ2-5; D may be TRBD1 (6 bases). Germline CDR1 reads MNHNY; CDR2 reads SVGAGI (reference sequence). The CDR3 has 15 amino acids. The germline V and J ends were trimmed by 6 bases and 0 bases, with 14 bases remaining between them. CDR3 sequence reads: CASRPLGTNQETQYF. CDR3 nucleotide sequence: TGTGCCAGCAGACCACTCGGGACAAACCAAGAGACCCAGTACTTC.

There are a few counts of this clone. This chain's CDR3 is CASSPPDTSSYNEQFF. CDR3 nucleotide sequence: TGTGCCAGCAGCCCCCCCGACACGAGCTCCTACAATGAGCAGTTCTTC. This chain links TRBV7-9 with TRBJ2-1; D gene ambiguous. Germline loops: CDR1 SEHNR, CDR2 FQNEAQ (reference sequence). The germline V and J ends were trimmed by 5 bases and 0 bases, with 14 bases remaining between them. This CDR3 is built from 16 residues.